Described below is a single T cell receptor beta chain sequence and its context. The antigen is unknown. The CDR3 is 14 residues long. Germline trimming cut 0 bases from V and 7 bases from J; bases unmatched to any gene: 6. The germline CDR1 and CDR2 sequences are MNHEY and SMNVEV (reference sequence). This record belongs to a study of somatic mutations in cytotoxic T cells in rheumatoid arthritis. Study observations and caveats: In the expanded CD8+ clones, the antigen targets remained unknown. CD8+ clonality rose with age in rheumatoid arthritis patients, unlike in healthy controls. Statistically, CD8+ T-cell clonality was not significantly distinct between individuals with rheumatoid arthritis and age-matched healthy controls.

Generated by immunoSEQ multiplex PCR, the TCRdb table keeps only in-frame clones and is missing some. The table has 20,000 or so clones, over 65% seen once. The chain is built from TRBV27 and TRBJ2-7; TRBD1 matches 7 bases. Material for sequencing was CD8+ T cells sorted from blood. This receptor was identified in a man aged 60 to 69 in good health. The CDR3: CASSLSNRGPEQYF. The CDR3 DNA follows: TGTGCCAGCAGTTTATCCAACAGGGGTCCTGAGCAGTACTTC.